Each of the 28 T cell receptor beta chains below was sequenced from the same sample in a study of cytomegalovirus exposure and HLA in healthy donors. The PCR ran on 60 Vbeta and 13 Jbeta primers. Method: immunoSEQ multiplex PCR; TCRdb's copy keeps in-frame clones and lacks some. The sample lists about 64,000 clones; around 78% were seen once. Sequencing was done on a sample of PBMCs. Receptors originate from a man between 18 and 29 years old in good health and CMV-seropositive.

CDR3 sequence (DNA): TGCGCCAGCAGCCGGAGGGGACCTAGCACAGATACGCAGTATTTT. The encoded protein is CASSRRGPSTDTQYF. This sequence joins TRBV5-1 and TRBJ2-3, with D possibly being TRBD2 (6 bases). Trimming took off 4 bases at V and 0 bases at J, with 12 bases between the two ends. The germline gives CDR1 SGHRS, CDR2 YFSETQ. The CDR3 is made up of 15 amino acids.

V gene TRBV19 combines with J gene TRBJ1-5; 7 bases line up with TRBD1. The V segment lost 5 bases and the J segment 9 bases; nucleotides outside the gene matches: 10. CDR1 is LNHDA, CDR2 SQIVND, per germline (reference sequence). This CDR3 has 14 amino acids. CDR3 region: CASSYAGGTGPQHF. The CDR3 nucleotides read TGTGCCAGTAGTTACGCAGGGGGTACGGGGCCCCAGCATTTT.

The CDR3 bases are TGTGCCACCAGCACAGGGGGCGGAAACACCATATATTTT. Translating gives CATSTGGGNTIYF. The chain has TRBV15 and TRBJ1-3, with TRBD1 matching over 8 bases. Germline V gene sequence: CDR1 LNHNV, CDR2 YYDKDF (reference sequence). Trimming cost V 4 bases and J 4 bases; bases outside gene matches: 0. This CDR3 has 13 amino acids.

The V call is TRBV2, the J call TRBJ1-2; 7 nucleotides agree with TRBD1. The CDR3 totals 13 residues. V was clipped by 7 bases and J by 2 bases; unmatched bases: 4. Per germline, CDR1 SNHLY and CDR2 FYNNEI. Written as DNA, the CDR3 is TGTGCCAGCACGGAGACAGGGAACTATGGCTACACCTTC. Amino acids: CASTETGNYGYTF. The full variable domain, its missing parts supplied by reference TRBV2 and TRBJ1-2, is EPEVTQTPSHQVTQMGQEVILRCVPISNHLYFYWYRQILGQKVEFLVSFYNNEISEKSEIFDDQFSVERPDGSNFTLKIRSTKLEDSAMYFCASTETGNYGYTFGSGTRLTVV.

This chain connects TRBV6-5 to TRBJ2-1; D gene ambiguous. The CDR3 sequence is 14 residues long. The V end was cut by 0 bases, the J end by 8 bases, with 11 bases between. Germline lookup yields CDR1 MNHEY and CDR2 SVGAGI. The CDR3 region has the DNA TGTGCCAGCAGTTACTCGAGAGGCGCCCATGAGCAGTTCTTC. It translates to CASSYSRGAHEQFF.

The chain is built from TRBV6-5 and TRBJ2-3; 9 nucleotides agree with TRBD2. The trim removed 2 bases at V and 5 bases at J, leaving 5 bases unmatched. Germline V gives CDR1 MNHEY, CDR2 SVGAGI. The length of the CDR3 is 15 residues. CDR3 DNA sequence: TGTGCCAGCAGTTACGGCGGGGGGGCGGGAGATACGCAGTATTTT. Translation: CASSYGGGAGDTQYF.

CDR3 sequence (DNA): TGTGCCAGCAGCCCAAGACAGGGTCAGGCCGGGGAGCTGTTTTTT. Its translation: CASSPRQGQAGELFF. The chain has TRBV9 and TRBJ2-2; 7 bases map to TRBD1. After removal of 4 bases from V and 6 bases from J, the junction contained 9 bases not matched to a gene. The length of the CDR3 is 15 residues. CDR1 and CDR2 from the germline V gene are SGDLS and YYNGEE.

This clone was seen only once. This chain links TRBV9 with TRBJ2-5; 7 nucleotides align to TRBD2. The CDR3 is 13 amino acids. Germline V gives CDR1 SGDLS, CDR2 YYNGEE. Trimming took 2 bases from V and 2 from J; bases not matched to a gene: 0. CDR3: CASSVGGQETQYF. For the CDR3, the DNA is TGTGCCAGCAGCGTGGGGGGGCAAGAGACCCAGTACTTC.

The chain uses TRBV6-5 and TRBJ2-2; D may be TRBD2 (6 bases). The V end was cut by 6 bases, the J end by 3 bases, with 14 bases between. This CDR3 spans 15 amino acids. CDR1 MNHEY and CDR2 SVGAGI come from the germline V gene. CDR3 coding DNA: TGTGCCAGCAGCCTTCAAGCGGGCTACACCGGGGAGCTGTTTTTT. It codes for CASSLQAGYTGELFF.

This chain links TRBV29-1 with TRBJ2-3, with 8 bases fitting TRBD1. The CDR3 covers 13 residues. J lost 5 bases, V lost 2 bases, and 3 bases had no gene match. The germline CDR1 and CDR2 sequences are SQVTM and ANQGSEA. DNA for the CDR3: TGCAGCGTTGAAAAGGACAGGGTAGATACGCAGTATTTT. Amino acid sequence: CSVEKDRVDTQYF.

The rearrangement joins TRBV9 to TRBJ2-7, with TRBD1 matching 7 bases. CDR3 size: 16 residues. J lost 3 bases, V lost 5 bases, and 14 bases had no gene match. Germline lookup yields CDR1 SGDLS and CDR2 YYNGEE. CDR3: CASSPQGTAMYYEQYF. As DNA, the CDR3 is TGTGCCAGCAGTCCCCAAGGGACAGCGATGTACTACGAGCAGTACTTC. Based on the CDR3 plus reference TRBV9 and TRBJ2-7, the full variable domain is DSGVTQTPKHLITATGQRVTLRCSPRSGDLSVYWYQQSLDQGLQFLIQYYNGEERAKGNILERFSAQQFPDLHSELNLSSLELGDSALYFCASSPQGTAMYYEQYFGPGTRLTVT.

The genes are TRBV25-1 and TRBJ2-7, with a weak D call TRBD1 (6 bases). CDR1 and CDR2 from the germline V gene are MGHDK and SYGVNS. V lost 3 bases, J lost 3 bases, and 15 bases lay in between. The CDR3 contains 15 residues. This CDR3 reads CASSETGSASYEQYF. The CDR3 DNA reads as TGTGCCAGCAGTGAGACAGGATCTGCCAGCTACGAGCAGTACTTC.

V is TRBV6-1 and J is TRBJ1-5; tentatively, D is TRBD1 (5 bases). CDR1 and CDR2 from the germline V gene are MNHNS and SASEGT. This CDR3 contains 14 residues. V was cut by 4 bases and J by 0 bases, with 7 bases left in between. Written as DNA, the CDR3 is TGTGCCAGCAGTGGACAGAATAGCAATCAGCCCCAGCATTTT. This translates into CASSGQNSNQPQHF.

This clone was picked up a small number of times. V is TRBV6-5 and J is TRBJ1-1; D is possibly TRBD1 (5 bases). The CDR3 totals 14 residues. Germline lookup yields CDR1 MNHEY and CDR2 SVGAGI. Trimming took 4 bases from V and 4 from J, leaving 13 bases between them. The CDR3 DNA follows: TGTGCCAGCAGTTCGCCCGAAGGGGCCACTGAAGCTTTCTTT. Residues: CASSSPEGATEAFF.

CDR3 in DNA: TGCGCCAGCAGCCTTTCCGGGGACAGGGAACGGGAACTGTTTTTT. Translating it yields CASSLSGDRERELFF. J is TRBJ1-4 and V is TRBV5-1; 9 bases match TRBD1. Per the germline V gene, CDR1 is SGHRS and CDR2 is YFSETQ. This CDR3 is 15 amino acids long. The junction had 13 bases not matched to a gene; V was cut back by 4 bases and J by 12 bases.

This chain connects TRBV4-1 to TRBJ1-1; D is ambiguous. CDR1 and CDR2 (germline): MGHRA, YSYEKL. V gave up 0 bases and J gave up 7 bases, with 9 bases separating them. The CDR3 has 13 amino acids. The CDR3 loop is CASSQEIGDEAFF. The CDR3 DNA sequence: TGCGCCAGCAGCCAAGAAATCGGGGATGAAGCTTTCTTT.

The chain combines TRBV30 with TRBJ1-1; TRBD1 might be the D (6 bases). The germline CDR1 and CDR2 sequences are GTSNPN and SVGIG (reference sequence). Trimming removed 7 bases from V and 0 bases from J, with 9 bases in between. CDR3 length: 12 amino acids. The CDR3 sequence: CAFRGVNTEAFF. The CDR3 DNA is TGTGCCTTCAGGGGTGTGAACACTGAAGCTTTCTTT.

The chain carries TRBV14 and TRBJ2-7; 7 nucleotides agree with TRBD1. Germline V CDR1 and CDR2: SGHDN, FVKESK. This CDR3 is built from 14 residues. J was trimmed by 3 bases and V by 1 base; bases with no gene match: 3. CDR3: CASSQGDSDYEQYF. CDR3 in DNA: TGTGCCAGCAGCCAAGGGGACAGCGACTACGAGCAGTACTTC.

The chain couples TRBV27 to TRBJ1-6; no clear D. CDR3 length: 13 amino acids. The germline V gene has CDR1 MNHEY and CDR2 SMNVEV (reference sequence). V was cut by 2 bases and J by 12 bases, with 11 bases left in between. The CDR3: CASSLRGYGPLHF. CDR3 sequence (DNA): TGTGCCAGCAGTTTAAGAGGGTACGGACCCCTCCACTTT.

This chain connects TRBV5-1 to TRBJ2-3, with TRBD1 matching over 7 bases. Trimming at V came to 2 bases and at J to 4 bases, leaving 4 bases not matched to a gene. The germline V gene encodes CDR1 SGHRS and CDR2 YFSETQ. The CDR3 sequence is 14 residues long. Here the CDR3 reads CASSFWDSPDTQYF. CDR3 in DNA: TGCGCCAGCAGCTTCTGGGACAGCCCAGATACGCAGTATTTT.

V gene TRBV4-1 combines with J gene TRBJ1-2; tentatively, D is TRBD1 (5 bases). This CDR3 has 15 residues. V was trimmed by 1 base and J by 7 bases, leaving 16 bases between them. Germline CDR1 MGHRA, CDR2 YSYEKL. CDR3 coding DNA: TGCGCCAGCAGCCAAGGGGGCCAGCGGGGGAGTGGCTACACCTTC. Protein: CASSQGGQRGSGYTF.

The chain joins TRBV27 to TRBJ2-5; the D gene is possibly TRBD2 (6 bases). Germline-derived CDR1 and CDR2 are MNHEY and SMNVEV (reference sequence). V was shortened by 3 bases and J by 7 bases, with 9 bases between the two germline ends. CDR3 length: 12 amino acids. CDR3 bases: TGTGCCAGCAGTTTGATCGGGGGGACCCAGTACTTC. It codes for CASSLIGGTQYF.

V usage is TRBV28 and J usage is TRBJ1-1, with 7 bases fitting TRBD1. CDR1 MDHEN and CDR2 SYDVKM come from the germline V gene. V trimming: 5 bases; J trimming: 1 base; junction bases outside the gene matches: 10. The length of the CDR3 is 16 residues. CDR3 in amino acids: CASSPRDRVQNTEAFF. The CDR3 DNA follows: TGTGCCAGCAGTCCACGAGACAGGGTGCAGAACACTGAAGCTTTCTTT.

This chain links TRBV7-3 with TRBJ2-1; 8 bases are a match to TRBD2. CDR1 is SGHTA, CDR2 FQGTGA, per germline. J lost 2 bases, V lost 2 bases, and 2 bases had no gene match. The CDR3 is 15 residues long. The DNA of the CDR3 is TGTGCCAGCAGCTTAGCGGGGGGACCCTACAATGAGCAGTTCTTC. Its translation is CASSLAGGPYNEQFF.

CDR3 loop: CASSEPGLGDTEAFF. CDR3 DNA sequence: TGTGCCAGCAGTGAGCCGGGACTGGGGGACACTGAAGCTTTCTTT. This chain uses TRBV6-1 with TRBJ1-1; D may be TRBD1 (5 bases). V shed 3 bases and J shed 3 bases, with 14 bases lying between them. Per the germline V gene, CDR1 is MNHNS and CDR2 is SASEGT. This CDR3 has 15 amino acids.

This chain links TRBV6-5 with TRBJ1-3; the match to TRBD1 covers 7 bases. The CDR3 runs to 14 residues. In germline, CDR1 is MNHEY, CDR2 SVGAGI. Trimming removed 6 bases from V and 1 base from J; junction bases left unmatched: 3. The DNA of the CDR3 is TGTGCCAGCAGCTTGACAGGGTCTGGAAACACCATATATTTT. It specifies CASSLTGSGNTIYF.

The chain employs TRBV14 and TRBJ1-1; D unresolved. The V end was cut by 1 base, the J end by 3 bases, with 6 bases between. Germline V gives CDR1 SGHDN, CDR2 FVKESK. This CDR3 contains 13 residues. The CDR3 DNA is TGTGCCAGCAGCCAAGGTTTAGACACTGAAGCTTTCTTT. The encoded protein is CASSQGLDTEAFF. The full variable domain, its missing parts supplied by reference TRBV14 and TRBJ1-1, is EAGVTQFPSHSVIEKGQTVTLRCDPISGHDNLYWYRRVMGKEIKFLLHFVKESKQDESGMPNNRFLAERTGGTYSTLKVQPAELEDSGVYFCASSQGLDTEAFFGQGTRLTVV.

The V call is TRBV5-6, the J call TRBJ1-6; 10 nucleotides line up with TRBD1. V was clipped by 4 bases and J by 7 bases; unmatched bases: 5. Germline V CDR1 and CDR2: SGHDT, YYEEEE. The CDR3 runs 15 residues. CDR3 sequence: CASSADRGGNSPLHF. CDR3 nucleotide sequence: TGTGCCAGCAGCGCGGACAGGGGGGGGAATTCACCCCTCCACTTT. Supplemented by reference TRBV5-6 and TRBJ1-6, the full variable domain reads DAGVTQSPTHLIKTRGQQVTLRCSPKSGHDTVSWYQQALGQGPQFIFQYYEEEERQRGNFPDRFSGHQFPNYSSELNVNALLLGDSALYLCASSADRGGNSPLHFGNGTRLTVT.